Below, 16 T cell receptor beta chains from the same sample are listed, as sequenced in a study of CXCR3-negative and CXCR3-positive naive CD8 T cells. Study results and caveats: Naive cells with CXCR3 showed TRB CDR3s that were more hydrophobic than those in CXCR3-negative naive cells.

These TCRs' antigens remain unknown. TRB cDNA was prepared as libraries by UMI-labeled 5' RACE. TCRdb re-called the 5' RACE reads, yielding one record per CDR3 amino acid sequence without DNA. Its listing shows about 130,000 distinct CDR3 sequences. The sample consisted of naive CXCR3+ CD8+ T cells from blood. Subset defined: CD45RO-CCR7+CD27+CD95- naive CD8+ T cells expressing CXCR3 (TNR3+). The receptor set was obtained from a human donor in good health. Some clones in this sample may be carry-over from other donors' samples.

The chain recombines TRBV28 with TRBJ2-3. Germline lookup yields CDR1 MDHEN and CDR2 SYDVKM. The CDR3 is made up of 13 amino acids. The CDR3 is CASSPGYSDTQYF.

The J gene is TRBJ2-1, the V gene TRBV15; the TCRdb call, TRBD2, lacks DNA for checking. CDR3 length: 12 amino acids. The germline gives CDR1 LNHNV, CDR2 YYDKDF (reference sequence). CDR3 sequence: CATSTSSSEQFF.

This sequence joins TRBV9 and TRBJ1-1. CDR1 is SGDLS, CDR2 YYNGEE, per germline. The CDR3 has 15 amino acids. The CDR3 loop reads CASSVEKGPNTEAFF.

The V gene is TRBV7-8, the J gene TRBJ1-1; TCRdb names TRBD1, which stays unverified in the absence of DNA. The CDR3 extends over 14 amino acids. Per the germline V gene, CDR1 is SGHVS and CDR2 is FQNEAQ. This CDR3 is CASSLGGARTEAFF.

V and J are TRBV6-2 or TRBV6-3 and TRBJ1-1; TCRdb calls TRBD1, which cannot be checked without DNA. Germline-derived CDR1 and CDR2 are MNHEY and SVGEGT. The CDR3 runs 15 residues. CDR3 region: CASSSFGTDNTEAFF.

The chain recombines TRBV7-2 with TRBJ2-7; TCRdb reports TRBD2, a call that lacks DNA to check it against. The CDR3 contains 16 residues. Germline V CDR1 and CDR2: SGHTA, FQGNSA. The CDR3 reads CASSLDGRGLDYEQYF.

This chain uses TRBV28 with TRBJ1-1. This CDR3 is built from 13 residues. Germline V gene sequence: CDR1 MDHEN, CDR2 SYDVKM. The CDR3 protein is CASSFEVGTEAFF.

The genes are TRBV3-1 and TRBJ2-1. Germline CDR1 and CDR2: LGHDT and YNNKEL (reference sequence). CDR3 length: 15 amino acids. CDR3 amino acids: CASSQEWGGYNEQFF.

J is TRBJ1-1 and V is TRBV6-6; TCRdb gives TRBD1 as the D gene, but with no DNA this cannot be confirmed. This CDR3 has 15 amino acids. Germline CDR1 reads MNHNY; CDR2 reads SVGAGI (reference sequence). CDR3 sequence reads: CASSAQGWGDTEAFF.

The rearrangement joins TRBV12-5 to TRBJ1-5. Germline assignment: CDR1 LGHNT and CDR2 FRNRAP. This CDR3 region has 15 residues. CDR3 region: CASGLGGQPNQPQHF. Looking up the rest from reference TRBV12-5 and TRBJ1-5 gives the full variable domain: DARVTQTPRHKVTEMGQEVTMRCQPILGHNTVFWYRQTMMQGLELLAYFRNRAPLDDSGMPKDRFSAEMPDATLATLKIQPSEPRDSAVYFCASGLGGQPNQPQHFGDGTRLSIL.

The chain links TRBV5-1 to TRBJ2-7; TCRdb picks TRBD2, but there is no DNA to check that call. The CDR3 has 14 residues. CDR1 is SGHRS and CDR2 is YFSETQ in the germline V gene. The CDR3 sequence: CASSSGTSGYEQYF.

V gene TRBV3-1 combines with J gene TRBJ1-2. CDR3 length: 16 residues. Per germline, CDR1 LGHDT and CDR2 YNNKEL (reference sequence). CDR3 sequence reads: CASSQDEGQPIYGYTF.

The chain couples TRBV11-2 to TRBJ2-1; TCRdb's D call of TRBD2 is untestable without DNA. CDR1 is SGHAT, CDR2 FQNNGV, per germline. CDR3 length: 15 residues. The CDR3 protein is CASSLVTSGGSEQFF.

The rearrangement links TRBV28 to TRBJ2-1; the TCRdb call, TRBD1, lacks DNA for checking. CDR3 length: 14 residues. The germline gives CDR1 MDHEN, CDR2 SYDVKM. Here the CDR3 reads CASSWGTGGNEQFF.

V is TRBV14 and J is TRBJ1-1. This CDR3 spans 13 amino acids. Germline V lookup: CDR1 SGHDN, CDR2 FVKESK. The CDR3 is CASSQDGWTEAFF.

The chain couples TRBV19 to TRBJ1-1; the TCRdb D gene call, TRBD1, has no DNA to confirm it. Germline CDR1 LNHDA, CDR2 SQIVND (reference sequence). This CDR3 comprises 13 residues. CDR3 protein: CASSIGGGTEAFF.